This entry is about one T cell receptor (beta chain). Trimming left V 3 bases short and J 2 bases short, with 7 bases between. This CDR3 comprises 13 residues. Germline loops: CDR1 SGDLS, CDR2 YYNGEE. The data are from a study of T cell changes during pregnancy in multiple sclerosis. This table comes from immunoSEQ multiplex PCR, and its TCRdb copy is limited to in-frame clones, with some not included. The sample holds 40,000 to 60,000 clones, 94% seen once. The sequences come from CD4+ T cells from peripheral blood mononuclear cells, collected in the third trimester of pregnancy. This TCR was sampled from a female donor with multiple sclerosis, enrolled in a pregnancy study. This chain joins TRBV9 and TRBJ2-3; D gene unclear. The CDR3 here is CASSATLTDTQYF. CDR3 sequence (DNA): TGTGCCAGCAGCGCGACACTCACAGATACGCAGTATTTT.